The next 18 T cell receptor beta chains were all read from a single sample in a study of response to subunit inactivated influenza vaccine. TCRdb itself ran the RT-PCR reads through MiXCR, one entry per CDR3 protein. The sample has some 600,000 distinct CDR3 sequences, approximately 14% seen once. This specimen was PBMCs from blood, taken 14 to 15 days before vaccination. The receptors derive from a middle-aged man who received an inactivated influenza vaccine.

This clonotype was observed at least ten times. The chain has TRBV5-1 and TRBJ2-7, with D perhaps assigned TRBD1 or TRBD2 (5 bases each). The CDR3 runs to 15 residues. Trimming removed 1 base at V and 3 bases at J, with 14 bases between. In germline, CDR1 is SGHRS, CDR2 YFSETQ. The CDR3 bases are TGCGCCAGCAGCTTGTCCCGGGGACCCCTCTACGAGCAGTACTTC. It is translated as CASSLSRGPLYEQYF. The full variable domain, in which reference TRBV5-1 and TRBJ2-7 provide the parts outside the CDR3, is KAGVTQTPRYLIKTRGQQVTLSCSPISGHRSVSWYQQTPGQGLQFLFEYFSETQRNKGNFPGRFSGRQFSNSRSEMNVSTLELGDSALYLCASSLSRGPLYEQYFGPGTRLTVT.

This clonotype was detected a few times. The chain employs TRBV4-2 and TRBJ2-5; D is unclear. Germline CDR1 LGHNA, CDR2 YNFKEQ. This CDR3 has 15 residues. V lost 0 bases and J 3 bases, leaving 11 bases between the germline ends. CDR3 region: CASSQEGGSKETQYF. The DNA for the CDR3 is TGTGCCAGCAGCCAAGAAGGTGGCAGCAAAGAGACCCAGTACTTC.

The V call is TRBV27, the J call TRBJ2-7; D is undetermined. V dropped 4 bases and J dropped 5 bases, with 9 bases sitting between them. CDR1 is MNHEY and CDR2 is SMNVEV in the germline V gene (reference sequence). The CDR3 extends over 12 amino acids. The CDR3 sequence: CASSSALNEQYF. CDR3 coding DNA: TGTGCCAGCAGTTCTGCGCTCAACGAGCAGTACTTC.

This clonotype has ten or more counts. The chain has TRBV7-2 and TRBJ2-1; D might be TRBD2 (5 bases). The CDR3 has 14 amino acids. Germline CDR1 is SGHTA and CDR2 is FQGNSA. Trimming left V 2 bases short and J 4 bases short, with 9 bases between. CDR3 nucleotides: TGTGCCAGCAGCTTAATACGGGGTTACAATGAGCAGTTCTTC. Translation gives CASSLIRGYNEQFF. The whole variable domain, remainder taken from reference TRBV7-2 and TRBJ2-1, is GAGVSQSPSNKVTEKGKDVELRCDPISGHTALYWYRQSLGQGLEFLIYFQGNSAPDKSGLPSDRFSAERTGGSVSTLTIQRTQQEDSAVYLCASSLIRGYNEQFFGPGTRLTVL.

This clonotype was counted only a few times. V gene TRBV11-2 combines with J gene TRBJ2-1, with 13 nucleotides matching TRBD2. CDR3 length equals 18 residues. CDR1 SGHAT and CDR2 FQNNGV come from the germline V gene. J gave up 3 bases and V 2 bases, and 7 bases lay outside the gene matches. CDR3: CASSLYGGTSGIYNEQFF. CDR3 in DNA: TGTGCCAGCAGCTTATATGGGGGGACTAGCGGGATCTACAATGAGCAGTTCTTC.

This clonotype was seen a few times. This sequence joins TRBV29-1 and TRBJ2-7; D remains ambiguous. V was cut by 6 bases and J by 0 bases, with 9 bases left in between. This CDR3 region has 12 residues. CDR1 is SQVTM and CDR2 is ANQGSEA in the germline V gene. CDR3 loop: CSVTKSSYEQYF. In DNA form, the CDR3 reads TGCAGCGTGACAAAGAGCTCCTACGAGCAGTACTTC.

V usage is TRBV7-2 and J usage is TRBJ2-1, with D tentatively TRBD1 (6 bases). V lost 2 bases, J lost 0 bases, and 8 bases lay in between. There are 15 residues in the CDR3. CDR1 is SGHTA and CDR2 is FQGNSA in the germline V gene. The CDR3: CASSLWDNSYNEQFF. CDR3 in DNA: TGTGCCAGCAGCTTATGGGACAACTCCTACAATGAGCAGTTCTTC.

The J gene is TRBJ2-4, the V gene TRBV29-1; D remains ambiguous. The germline CDR1 and CDR2 sequences are SQVTM and ANQGSEA. The CDR3 extends over 13 amino acids. Trimming cost V 4 bases and J 0 bases, with 7 bases left between them. CDR3 sequence reads: CSVGGLAKNIQYF. The DNA for the CDR3 is TGCAGCGTTGGAGGCCTAGCCAAAAACATTCAGTACTTC.

This sequence joins TRBV29-1 and TRBJ2-7; a weak D match, TRBD1 (6 bases). CDR1 and CDR2 from the germline V gene are SQVTM and ANQGSEA. The CDR3 covers 15 residues. Trimming removed 6 bases at V and 5 bases at J, with 23 bases between. The CDR3 region has the DNA TGCAGCGTCAGGGGCTTAGTGGGAGATATCAACGAGCAGTACTTC. This sequence encodes CSVRGLVGDINEQYF.

The CDR3 DNA reads TGTGCCAGTAGTAGGGTTTCGAGCAATCAGCCCCAGCATTTT. Amino acids: CASSRVSSNQPQHF. The gene calls are TRBV19 and TRBJ1-5; D unclear. This CDR3 comprises 14 residues. V lost 4 bases to trimming and J lost 1 base, with 8 bases between them. Germline CDR1 LNHDA, CDR2 SQIVND (reference sequence).

This clonotype was recorded many times. CDR3 sequence (DNA): TGCAGTGCTAGATTAGGGTCCACGCCCCAAAACATTCAGTACTTC. It yields the protein CSARLGSTPQNIQYF. This chain joins TRBV20-1 and TRBJ2-4, with unresolved D. Germline CDR1 DFQATT, CDR2 SNEGSKA (reference sequence). V lost 2 bases to trimming and J lost 5 bases, with 16 bases between them. This CDR3 contains 15 residues.

In this sample, this clonotype turned up many times. The chain recombines TRBV25-1 with TRBJ2-5; D remains unclear. The CDR3 loop spans 14 amino acids. Germline V gene sequence: CDR1 MGHDK, CDR2 SYGVNS. Trimming cost V 5 bases and J 5 bases, with 15 bases left between them. The CDR3 DNA reads as TGTGCCAGCAGTAGTAACAGTGGGGTTGAGACCCAGTACTTC. It specifies CASSSNSGVETQYF.

This clonotype was detected only a few times. The V call is TRBV25-1, the J call TRBJ2-7; 9 bases are a match to TRBD1. This CDR3 is built from 15 residues. Germline loops: CDR1 MGHDK, CDR2 SYGVNS. V trimming: 1 base; J trimming: 4 bases; junction bases outside the gene matches: 5. CDR3 protein: CASSEWDRDGYEQYF. Written as DNA, the CDR3 is TGTGCCAGCAGTGAATGGGACAGGGACGGGTACGAGCAGTACTTC.

This clonotype has more than one count but fewer than ten. The rearrangement uses TRBV7-9 and TRBJ2-3; 7 bases are a match to TRBD2. This CDR3 is built from 17 residues. J gave up 0 bases and V 5 bases, and 11 bases lay outside the gene matches. Germline loops: CDR1 SEHNR, CDR2 FQNEAQ (reference sequence). Written as DNA, the CDR3 is TGTGCCAGCAGCCCGGGAAGGGGAGGGACTAGCACAGATACGCAGTATTTT. Translated, it gives CASSPGRGGTSTDTQYF.

In regard to this clonotype: One junction end does not reproduce the germline sequence, and a read error may be involved. The rearrangement links TRBV10-2 to TRBJ2-1, with 10 positions matching TRBD2. Germline-derived CDR1 and CDR2 are WSHSY and SAAADI. CDR3 length equals 15 residues. CDR3 region: CASAPTSGVYNQQFF. The DNA of the CDR3 is TGCGCCAGCGCTCCTACTAGCGGGGTTTACAATCAGCAGTTCTTC.

The chain links TRBV6-2 or TRBV6-3 to TRBJ2-7; 9 nucleotides match TRBD2. CDR3 length: 13 residues. The V and J ends lost 10 bases and 7 bases, in that order; junction bases with no gene match: 11. The germline V gene has CDR1 MNHEY and CDR2 SVGEGT. This CDR3 is CATALREGREQYF. The DNA for the CDR3 is TGTGCCACCGCTTTGCGGGAGGGCCGGGAGCAGTACTTC.

The chain is built from TRBV20-1 and TRBJ2-7, with D perhaps given as TRBD1 or TRBD2 (5 bases each). Trimming cost V 1 base and J 3 bases, with 16 bases left between them. CDR1 DFQATT and CDR2 SNEGSKA come from the germline V gene (reference sequence). The CDR3 is made up of 15 amino acids. As DNA, the CDR3 is TGCAGTGCTAGAGGCTTTGGGGGAAGCGACTACGAGCAGTACTTC. Protein sequence: CSARGFGGSDYEQYF.

The chain recombines TRBV24-1 with TRBJ2-1; D gene unclear. The CDR3 has 13 residues. V gave up 5 bases and J gave up 2 bases, with 6 bases separating them. Germline loops: CDR1 KGHDR, CDR2 SFDVKD. The CDR3 protein is CATSGYPYNEQFF. The CDR3 DNA reads as TGTGCCACCAGTGGGTACCCCTACAATGAGCAGTTCTTC.